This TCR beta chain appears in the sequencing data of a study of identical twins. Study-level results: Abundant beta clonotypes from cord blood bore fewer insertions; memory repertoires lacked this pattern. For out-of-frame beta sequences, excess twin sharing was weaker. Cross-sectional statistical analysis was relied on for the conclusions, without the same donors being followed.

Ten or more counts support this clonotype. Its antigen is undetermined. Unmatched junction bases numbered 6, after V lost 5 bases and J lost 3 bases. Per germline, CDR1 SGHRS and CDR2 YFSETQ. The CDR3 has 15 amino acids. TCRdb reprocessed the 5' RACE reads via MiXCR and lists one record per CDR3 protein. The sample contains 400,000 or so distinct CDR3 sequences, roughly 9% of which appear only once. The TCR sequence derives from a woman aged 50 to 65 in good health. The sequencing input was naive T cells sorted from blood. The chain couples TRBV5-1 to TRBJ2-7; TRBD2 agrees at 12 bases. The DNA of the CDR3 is TGCGCCAGCAGGCCGACTAGCGGGAGAATCTACGAGCAGTACTTC. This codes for CASRPTSGRIYEQYF.